This is a list of T cell receptor beta chains from one sample in a study of blood T cell repertoires in COVID-19. The data were produced by immunoSEQ multiplex PCR, yet TCRdb's version contains in-frame clones alone and is incomplete. The profile covers 350,000 to 500,000 clones, with around nine tenths appearing a single time and about 1.4% taken by the ten largest. The sequenced material came from PBMCs or T cells enriched from blood (not recorded which). The receptors come from a woman younger than 30 who had been exposed to COVID-19. Both conserved end residues are part of each CDR3. The D gene is left open where the match is weak. Where a row states a size, it is once, few, many or the class of an expanded clone; other rows omit it.

j_call: TRBJ1-6; clone_size: NA; d_call: NA; cdr3_length: 13; v_call: TRBV25-1; cdr3_aa: CASEGVQNSPLHF; cdr3_nt: TGTGCCAGCGAGGGGGTTCAGAATTCACCCCTCCACTTT
j_call: TRBJ2-1; clone_size: NA; d_call: TRBD2; cdr3_length: 16; v_call: TRBV4-1; cdr3_aa: CASSQATSGSDNEQFF; cdr3_nt: TGCGCCAGCAGCCAGGCTACTAGCGGGAGCGACAATGAGCAGTTCTTC
j_call: TRBJ1-1; clone_size: NA; d_call: NA; cdr3_length: 15; v_call: TRBV30; cdr3_aa: CAWSVLIGRDTEAFF; cdr3_nt: TGTGCCTGGAGTGTACTAATAGGGAGGGACACTGAAGCTTTCTTT
j_call: TRBJ2-7; clone_size: NA; d_call: TRBD1; cdr3_length: 16; v_call: TRBV7-9; cdr3_aa: CASSLTSGTGMDEQYF; cdr3_nt: TGTGCCAGCAGCTTAACATCTGGGACAGGGATGGACGAGCAGTACTTC
j_call: TRBJ1-1; clone_size: NA; d_call: NA; cdr3_length: 16; v_call: TRBV7-2; cdr3_aa: CASSPLAGLKDTEAFF; cdr3_nt: TGTGCCAGCAGCCCCTTGGCAGGGTTAAAGGACACTGAAGCTTTCTTT
j_call: TRBJ2-1; clone_size: NA; d_call: NA; cdr3_length: 20; v_call: TRBV3-1/TRBV3-2; cdr3_aa: CASSQDPPPELPSSYNEQFF; cdr3_nt: TGTGCCAGCAGCCAAGACCCCCCTCCCGAGCTGCCGAGCTCCTACAATGAGCAGTTCTTC
j_call: TRBJ1-3; clone_size: NA; d_call: NA; cdr3_length: 17; v_call: TRBV7-2; cdr3_aa: CASSLGVAGFSGNTIYF; cdr3_nt: TGTGCCAGCAGCTTAGGAGTTGCGGGGTTCTCTGGAAACACCATATATTTT
j_call: TRBJ1-4; clone_size: NA; d_call: NA; cdr3_length: 16; v_call: TRBV19; cdr3_aa: CASGEAAGILGEKLFF; cdr3_nt: TGTGCCAGTGGGGAGGCGGCGGGGATTTTAGGGGAAAAACTGTTTTTT
j_call: TRBJ2-1; clone_size: NA; d_call: NA; cdr3_length: 13; v_call: TRBV5-4; cdr3_aa: CASSLALGDEQFF; cdr3_nt: TGTGCCAGCAGCTTGGCTCTAGGTGATGAGCAGTTCTTC
j_call: TRBJ1-2; clone_size: NA; d_call: TRBD1; cdr3_length: 13; v_call: TRBV19; cdr3_aa: CASSILQGQGYTF; cdr3_nt: TGTGCCAGTAGTATCCTACAGGGGCAGGGCTACACCTTC
j_call: TRBJ2-1; clone_size: NA; d_call: TRBD2; cdr3_length: 15; v_call: TRBV11-2; cdr3_aa: CASSYSGGSYFEQFF; cdr3_nt: TGTGCCAGCAGCTATAGCGGGGGGTCTTATTTTGAGCAGTTCTTC
j_call: TRBJ2-7; clone_size: few; d_call: NA; cdr3_length: 14; v_call: TRBV7-8; cdr3_aa: CASSFNRDTYEQYF; cdr3_nt: TGTGCCAGCAGCTTCAACAGAGACACCTACGAGCAGTACTTC
j_call: TRBJ2-5; clone_size: NA; d_call: TRBD1; cdr3_length: 13; v_call: TRBV11-1; cdr3_aa: CASLGTGEETQYF; cdr3_nt: TGTGCCAGCTTAGGGACAGGGGAAGAGACCCAGTACTTC
j_call: TRBJ2-7; clone_size: NA; d_call: NA; cdr3_length: 12; v_call: TRBV3-1/TRBV3-2; cdr3_aa: CASSQQVSEQYF; cdr3_nt: TGTGCCAGCAGCCAACAGGTATCCGAGCAGTACTTC
j_call: TRBJ2-2; clone_size: NA; d_call: NA; cdr3_length: 15; v_call: TRBV18; cdr3_aa: CASSPPPANTGELFF; cdr3_nt: TGTGCCAGCTCACCACCCCCAGCGAACACCGGGGAGCTGTTTTTT
j_call: TRBJ2-1; clone_size: once; d_call: TRBD1; cdr3_length: 15; v_call: TRBV11-1; cdr3_aa: CASSYDRGPYNEQFF; cdr3_nt: TGTGCCAGCAGCTATGACAGGGGGCCCTACAATGAGCAGTTCTTC
j_call: TRBJ2-3; clone_size: NA; d_call: NA; cdr3_length: 15; v_call: TRBV18; cdr3_aa: CASSLGQTDTDTQYF; cdr3_nt: TGTGCCAGCTCACTCGGACAGACCGACACAGATACGCAGTATTTT
j_call: TRBJ2-6; clone_size: NA; d_call: NA; cdr3_length: 17; v_call: TRBV9; cdr3_aa: CASSVARGTSGANVLTF; cdr3_nt: TGTGCCAGCAGCGTCGCCAGGGGAACCTCTGGGGCCAACGTCCTGACTTTC
j_call: TRBJ2-1; clone_size: NA; d_call: NA; cdr3_length: 14; v_call: TRBV6-6; cdr3_aa: CATQGGDRNNEQFF; cdr3_nt: TGTGCCACCCAGGGGGGAGACCGGAACAATGAGCAGTTCTTC
j_call: TRBJ1-4; clone_size: NA; d_call: TRBD1; cdr3_length: 14; v_call: TRBV5-6; cdr3_aa: CASSRTGDNEKLFF; cdr3_nt: TGTGCCAGCAGCCGAACAGGGGATAATGAAAAACTGTTTTTT
j_call: TRBJ1-1; clone_size: NA; d_call: NA; cdr3_length: 19; v_call: TRBV3-1/TRBV3-2; cdr3_aa: CASSQDSAGRGVMNTEAFF; cdr3_nt: TGTGCCAGCAGCCAAGATTCAGCGGGGAGGGGGGTTATGAACACTGAAGCTTTCTTT
j_call: TRBJ2-7; clone_size: once; d_call: TRBD1; cdr3_length: 17; v_call: TRBV5-1; cdr3_aa: CASTLQRPGTENYEQYF; cdr3_nt: TGCGCCAGCACCCTCCAAAGACCGGGGACAGAAAACTACGAGCAGTACTTC
j_call: TRBJ2-1; clone_size: NA; d_call: NA; cdr3_length: 18; v_call: TRBV28; cdr3_aa: CASSLKAWGGGLHNEQFF; cdr3_nt: TGTGCCAGCAGTTTAAAGGCATGGGGTGGGGGCCTACACAATGAGCAGTTCTTC
j_call: TRBJ1-2; clone_size: NA; d_call: NA; cdr3_length: 14; v_call: TRBV9; cdr3_aa: CASSVARGNYGYTF; cdr3_nt: TGTGCCAGCAGCGTAGCTAGGGGGAACTATGGCTACACCTTC
j_call: TRBJ1-3; clone_size: once; d_call: NA; cdr3_length: 11; v_call: TRBV28; cdr3_aa: CASSISNTIYF; cdr3_nt: TGTGCCAGCAGCATAAGCAACACCATATATTTT
j_call: TRBJ2-2; clone_size: NA; d_call: TRBD2; cdr3_length: 16; v_call: TRBV4-2; cdr3_aa: CASSHVLAGNTGELFF; cdr3_nt: TGTGCCAGCAGCCACGTACTAGCGGGAAACACCGGGGAGCTGTTTTTT
j_call: TRBJ2-7; clone_size: NA; d_call: TRBD1; cdr3_length: 14; v_call: TRBV25-1; cdr3_aa: CASSGGQGAYEQYF; cdr3_nt: TGTGCCAGCAGTGGGGGACAGGGGGCCTACGAGCAGTACTTC
j_call: TRBJ1-2; clone_size: NA; d_call: TRBD1; cdr3_length: 18; v_call: TRBV7-2; cdr3_aa: CASSSPRTGGSWGYGYTF; cdr3_nt: TGTGCCAGCAGCTCACCGAGGACAGGGGGCTCTTGGGGCTATGGCTACACCTTC
j_call: TRBJ1-1; clone_size: NA; d_call: NA; cdr3_length: 16; v_call: TRBV3-1/TRBV3-2; cdr3_aa: CASSRISPAMNTEAFF; cdr3_nt: TGTGCCAGCAGCCGTATAAGCCCAGCGATGAACACTGAAGCTTTCTTT
j_call: TRBJ2-1; clone_size: NA; d_call: NA; cdr3_length: 14; v_call: TRBV20-1; cdr3_aa: CSASLRGGKNEQFF; cdr3_nt: TGCAGTGCTAGTTTGAGGGGGGGCAAAAATGAGCAGTTCTTC
j_call: TRBJ1-1; clone_size: NA; d_call: NA; cdr3_length: 11; v_call: TRBV28; cdr3_aa: CASSPGTEAFF; cdr3_nt: TGTGCCAGCAGTCCCGGGACTGAAGCTTTCTTT
j_call: TRBJ2-7; clone_size: NA; d_call: NA; cdr3_length: 14; v_call: TRBV18; cdr3_aa: CASSPLGGGDEQYF; cdr3_nt: TGTGCCAGCTCACCACTAGGTGGAGGGGACGAGCAGTACTTC
j_call: TRBJ2-1; clone_size: NA; d_call: TRBD2; cdr3_length: 16; v_call: TRBV29-1; cdr3_aa: CSAFASGRAIYNEQFF; cdr3_nt: TGCAGCGCTTTCGCTAGCGGGAGGGCCATATACAATGAGCAGTTCTTC
j_call: TRBJ1-2; clone_size: NA; d_call: NA; cdr3_length: 12; v_call: TRBV11-2; cdr3_aa: CASSSENYGYTF; cdr3_nt: TGTGCCAGCAGCTCGGAAAACTACGGCTACACCTTC
j_call: TRBJ2-1; clone_size: NA; d_call: TRBD2; cdr3_length: 18; v_call: TRBV7-6; cdr3_aa: CASSSRGSGRASRHEQFF; cdr3_nt: TGTGCCAGCAGCTCGAGGGGGAGCGGGAGGGCCAGTCGGCATGAGCAGTTCTTC
j_call: TRBJ1-2; clone_size: NA; d_call: NA; cdr3_length: 14; v_call: TRBV9; cdr3_aa: CASSVGGAAYGYTF; cdr3_nt: TGTGCCAGCAGCGTAGGTGGAGCCGCCTATGGCTACACCTTC
j_call: TRBJ1-1; clone_size: NA; d_call: NA; cdr3_length: 15; v_call: TRBV5-1; cdr3_aa: CASSLVELTNTEAFF; cdr3_nt: TGCGCCAGCAGCTTGGTAGAGCTAACGAACACTGAAGCTTTCTTT
j_call: TRBJ1-5; clone_size: NA; d_call: NA; cdr3_length: 17; v_call: TRBV28; cdr3_aa: CASSLYHQGLSNQPQHF; cdr3_nt: TGTGCCAGCAGTTTATACCACCAGGGGCTTAGCAATCAGCCCCAGCATTTT
j_call: TRBJ2-2; clone_size: NA; d_call: NA; cdr3_length: 16; v_call: TRBV6-2/TRBV6-3; cdr3_aa: CASSRGQGGFTGELFF; cdr3_nt: TGTGCCAGCAGCCGCGGACAGGGAGGGTTCACCGGGGAGCTGTTTTTT
j_call: TRBJ1-2; clone_size: few; d_call: NA; cdr3_length: 15; v_call: TRBV25-1; cdr3_aa: CASSEYAGGAYGYTF; cdr3_nt: TGTGCCAGCAGTGAATATGCTGGCGGGGCCTATGGCTACACCTTC
j_call: TRBJ2-7; clone_size: few; d_call: NA; cdr3_length: 12; v_call: TRBV12-3/TRBV12-4; cdr3_aa: CASSFNHYEQYF; cdr3_nt: TGTGCCAGCAGTTTCAATCACTACGAGCAGTACTTC
j_call: TRBJ2-1; clone_size: NA; d_call: TRBD2; cdr3_length: 16; v_call: TRBV14; cdr3_aa: CASSQEPRGDPNEQFF; cdr3_nt: TGTGCCAGCAGCCAAGAACCGCGGGGGGACCCTAATGAGCAGTTCTTC
j_call: TRBJ2-7; clone_size: NA; d_call: NA; cdr3_length: 20; v_call: TRBV28; cdr3_aa: CASSLYQGVKTQGKGYEQYF; cdr3_nt: TGTGCCAGCAGTTTATACCAAGGGGTGAAGACACAGGGAAAAGGCTACGAGCAGTACTTC
j_call: TRBJ1-2; clone_size: NA; d_call: NA; cdr3_length: 14; v_call: TRBV6-5; cdr3_aa: CASSYGGSSYGYTF; cdr3_nt: TGTGCCAGCAGTTACGGTGGGAGTAGCTATGGCTACACCTTC
j_call: TRBJ2-2; clone_size: NA; d_call: TRBD2; cdr3_length: 18; v_call: TRBV4-2; cdr3_aa: CASSRKTSGGTNTGELFF; cdr3_nt: TGTGCCAGCAGCCGGAAGACTAGCGGGGGGACGAACACCGGGGAGCTGTTTTTT